The 9 T cell receptor beta chains listed next were all sequenced from one sample in a study of blood T cell repertoires in COVID-19. Profiled with immunoSEQ multiplex PCR; TCRdb holds only in-frame clones, not every one. The sample shows roughly 130,000 clones, under 95% of them seen only once. The sequenced sample consisted of peripheral blood. The receptor source for this set is a man between 50 and 59 years old with active COVID-19.

The rearrangement uses TRBV19 and TRBJ2-2; no clear D. Germline V gives CDR1 LNHDA, CDR2 SQIVND (reference sequence). V was pared by 6 bases and J by 0 bases, with 8 bases between. The CDR3 loop spans 14 amino acids. The CDR3 loop reads CASRPGANTGELFF. The DNA of the CDR3 is TGTGCCAGTAGGCCTGGAGCGAACACCGGGGAGCTGTTTTTT.

This sequence joins TRBV28 and TRBJ1-2, with D hard to call. The V gene's germline CDR1 is MDHEN and CDR2 SYDVKM. The V gene lost 8 bases and the J gene lost 4 bases, with 17 bases spanning the gap. The CDR3 is made up of 14 amino acids. CDR3 in amino acids: CASGSLRIGYGYTF. The DNA of the CDR3 is TGTGCCAGCGGATCTTTGAGGATTGGCTATGGCTACACCTTC.

The chain couples TRBV11-3 to TRBJ2-2, with 9 bases aligning to TRBD1. In germline, CDR1 is SGHNT, CDR2 YENEEA. The junction had 8 bases not matched to a gene; V was cut back by 1 base and J by 2 bases. The CDR3 runs 18 residues. The CDR3 coding sequence is TGTGCCAGCAGCTTAGGGCGGGGACAGGGCATAAACACCGGGGAGCTGTTTTTT. Its protein is CASSLGRGQGINTGELFF.

This clone was seen a handful of times. The rearrangement uses TRBV9 and TRBJ1-6; TRBD1 aligns across 7 bases. Germline CDR1 and CDR2: SGDLS and YYNGEE. Unmatched junction bases numbered 11, after V lost 4 bases and J lost 7 bases. There are 16 residues in the CDR3. CDR3 nucleotides: TGTGCCAGCAGCACAGGGGACAGCCAGTACAATTCACCCCTCCACTTT. This sequence encodes CASSTGDSQYNSPLHF.

V is TRBV7-2 and J is TRBJ2-3, with D possibly TRBD2 on 5 matching bases. CDR1 is SGHTA, CDR2 FQGNSA, per germline. The germline V and J ends were trimmed by 7 bases and 5 bases, with 13 bases remaining between them. The CDR3 has 13 residues. As DNA, the CDR3 is TGTGCCAGCACTGCTCTCCGGGGAGATACGCAGTATTTT. It translates to CASTALRGDTQYF.

The V and J genes are TRBV3-1 (or the pseudogene TRBV3-2) and TRBJ2-3, with 10 bases matching TRBD2. CDR1 is LGHDT and CDR2 is YNNKEL in the germline V gene (reference sequence). After removal of 4 bases from V and 6 bases from J, the junction contained 7 bases not matched to a gene. The length of the CDR3 is 15 residues. This CDR3 is CASSLQRGGRDTQYF. In nucleotides, the CDR3 is TGTGCCAGCAGCCTTCAGCGGGGGGGTAGGGATACGCAGTATTTT.

This clone was recorded a few times. The chain carries TRBV7-2 and TRBJ2-1; a weak D match, TRBD2 (5 bases). This CDR3 region has 12 residues. The germline V and J ends were trimmed by 5 bases and 12 bases, with 14 bases remaining between them. The germline gives CDR1 SGHTA, CDR2 FQGNSA. In nucleotides, the CDR3 is TGTGCCAGCAGCCCCCCAGCGGCCGGGCAGTTCTTC. It specifies CASSPPAAGQFF.

CDR3 residues: CAWSDGQANEKLFF. The CDR3 DNA follows: TGTGCCTGGAGCGATGGACAGGCAAATGAAAAACTGTTTTTT. The gene calls are TRBV30 and TRBJ1-4, with 7 nucleotides matching TRBD1. The trim removed 3 bases at V and 5 bases at J, leaving 6 bases unmatched. Germline assignment: CDR1 GTSNPN and CDR2 SVGIG (reference sequence). The CDR3 is 14 amino acids.

CDR3 sequence (DNA): TGTGCCTGGACCCCCAGGGGGGTCAACACCGGGGAGCTGTTTTTT. Amino acid sequence: CAWTPRGVNTGELFF. The rearrangement uses TRBV30 and TRBJ2-2, with TRBD1 as a possible D gene (7 bases). This CDR3 is 15 amino acids long. Trimming removed 4 bases from V and 2 bases from J, with 14 bases in between. The germline V gene encodes CDR1 GTSNPN and CDR2 SVGIG (reference sequence).